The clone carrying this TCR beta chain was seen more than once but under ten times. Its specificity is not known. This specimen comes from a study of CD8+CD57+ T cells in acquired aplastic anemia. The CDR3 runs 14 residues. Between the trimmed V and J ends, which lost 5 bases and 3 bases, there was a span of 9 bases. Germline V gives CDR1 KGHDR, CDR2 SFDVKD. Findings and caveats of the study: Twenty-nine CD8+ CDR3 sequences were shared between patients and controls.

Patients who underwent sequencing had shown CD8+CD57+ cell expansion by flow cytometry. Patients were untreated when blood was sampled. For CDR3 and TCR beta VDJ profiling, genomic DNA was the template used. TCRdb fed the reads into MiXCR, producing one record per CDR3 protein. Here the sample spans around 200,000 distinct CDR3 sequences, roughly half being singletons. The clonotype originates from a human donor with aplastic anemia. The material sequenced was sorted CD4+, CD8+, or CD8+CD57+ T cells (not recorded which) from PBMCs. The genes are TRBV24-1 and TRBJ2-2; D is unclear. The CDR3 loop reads CATSGHVDTGELFF. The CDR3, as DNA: TGTGCCACCAGTGGTCACGTCGACACCGGGGAGCTGTTTTTT.